This T cell receptor beta chain came from a study of OX40 agonist ivuxolimab in advanced cancers. Study background: The dose of intravenous ivuxolimab that patients received every 2 weeks ranged from 0.01 to 10 mg/kg.

V lost 0 bases to trimming and J lost 6 bases; unmatched junction nucleotides: 1. This CDR3 comprises 13 residues. Germline CDR1 reads SGHTS; CDR2 reads YDEGEE. Exclusion applied to patients with autoimmune disease history or systemic immunosuppression. Data came from immunoSEQ multiplex PCR; TCRdb stores just in-frame clones and leaves some out. The data contain tens of thousands of clones, approximately 87% of them seen just once; the ten biggest clones take up 5.5% to 7.5%. Broader study findings: The 0.1-3.0 mg/kg partial responders had among the lowest clonal expansion.

Worth noting for this clone: Its target is unknown.

Here the sequenced sample was CD4+ or CD8+ T cells sorted from blood, taken in a trial of the OX40 agonist ivuxolimab. This chain connects TRBV5-8 to TRBJ1-2; 8 nucleotides agree with TRBD1. The TCR comes from an adult with an advanced solid tumor such as melanoma, head and neck, liver or kidney cancer. This CDR3 is CASSLVTGDGYTF. As DNA, the CDR3 is TGTGCCAGCAGCTTGGTGACAGGGGATGGCTACACCTTC.